This record looks at one T cell receptor beta chain sequence and its context. Its antigen remains unknown. V was pared by 6 bases and J by 3 bases, with 19 bases of the junction left unmatched. This CDR3 has 20 residues. The V gene's germline CDR1 is MNHEY and CDR2 SMNVEV (reference sequence). Profiling relied on immunoSEQ multiplex PCR, and the TCRdb table lists in-frame clones only, not all of them. Found here are approximately 500,000 clones, roughly 95% of them singletons; the top ten hold 0.06%. This record belongs to a study of shared clonotypes between healthy human individuals. Study outcomes and limitations: With a handful of donors compared, 4.5% to 6.5% of naive CD4 clonotypes were shared.

The clonotype originates from a woman aged 25 to 39 in good health. The chain uses TRBV27 and TRBJ2-7; TRBD2 matches 14 bases. The sample consisted of naive CD4+ T cells sorted from blood. Subset in this sample: CD45RA+ positively selected. The CDR3 bases are TGTGCCAGCAGCAGACAGGGACTAGCGGGAGCGGGAGGGGCCTACTACGAGCAGTACTTC. Translated, it gives CASSRQGLAGAGGAYYEQYF.